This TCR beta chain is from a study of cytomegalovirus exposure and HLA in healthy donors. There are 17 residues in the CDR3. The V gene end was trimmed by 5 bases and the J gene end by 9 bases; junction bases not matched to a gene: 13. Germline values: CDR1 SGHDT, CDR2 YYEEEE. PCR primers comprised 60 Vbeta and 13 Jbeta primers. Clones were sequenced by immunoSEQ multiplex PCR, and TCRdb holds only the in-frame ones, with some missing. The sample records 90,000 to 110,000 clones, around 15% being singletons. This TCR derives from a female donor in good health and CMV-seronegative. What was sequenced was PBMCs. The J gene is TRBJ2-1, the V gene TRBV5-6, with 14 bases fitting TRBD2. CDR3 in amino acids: CASRGGLAGVGRSEQFF. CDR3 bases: TGTGCCAGCAGAGGGGGACTAGCGGGAGTGGGTCGCTCTGAGCAGTTCTTC.